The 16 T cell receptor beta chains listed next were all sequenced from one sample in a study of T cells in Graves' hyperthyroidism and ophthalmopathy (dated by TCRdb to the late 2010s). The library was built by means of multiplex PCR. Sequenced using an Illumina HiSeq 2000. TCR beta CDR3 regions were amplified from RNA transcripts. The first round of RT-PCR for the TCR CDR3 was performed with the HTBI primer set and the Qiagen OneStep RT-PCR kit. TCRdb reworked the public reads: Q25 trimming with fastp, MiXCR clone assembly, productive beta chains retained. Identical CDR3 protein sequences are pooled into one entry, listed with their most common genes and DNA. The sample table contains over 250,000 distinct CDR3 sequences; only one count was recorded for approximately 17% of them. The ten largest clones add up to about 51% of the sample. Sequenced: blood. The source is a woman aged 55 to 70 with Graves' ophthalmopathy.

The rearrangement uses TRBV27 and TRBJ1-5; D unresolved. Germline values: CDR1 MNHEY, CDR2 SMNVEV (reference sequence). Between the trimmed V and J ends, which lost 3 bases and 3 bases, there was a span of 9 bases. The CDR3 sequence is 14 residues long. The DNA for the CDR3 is TGTGCCAGCAGTTTCTCGGGTTCCAATCAGCCCCAGCATTTT. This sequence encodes CASSFSGSNQPQHF.

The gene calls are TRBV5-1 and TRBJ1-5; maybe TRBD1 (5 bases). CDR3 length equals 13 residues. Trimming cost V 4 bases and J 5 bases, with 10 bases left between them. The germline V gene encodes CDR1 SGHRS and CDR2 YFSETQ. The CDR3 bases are TGCGCCAGCAGCCTACTGACAGATCAGCCCCAGCATTTT. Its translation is CASSLLTDQPQHF.

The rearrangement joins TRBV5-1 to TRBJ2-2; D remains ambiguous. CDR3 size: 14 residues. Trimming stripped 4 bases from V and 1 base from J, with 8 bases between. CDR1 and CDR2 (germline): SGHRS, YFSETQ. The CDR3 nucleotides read TGCGCCAGCAGCGGCCAGTTGAACACCGGGGAGCTGTTTTTT. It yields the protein CASSGQLNTGELFF. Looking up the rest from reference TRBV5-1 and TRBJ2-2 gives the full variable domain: KAGVTQTPRYLIKTRGQQVTLSCSPISGHRSVSWYQQTPGQGLQFLFEYFSETQRNKGNFPGRFSGRQFSNSRSEMNVSTLELGDSALYLCASSGQLNTGELFFGEGSRLTVL.

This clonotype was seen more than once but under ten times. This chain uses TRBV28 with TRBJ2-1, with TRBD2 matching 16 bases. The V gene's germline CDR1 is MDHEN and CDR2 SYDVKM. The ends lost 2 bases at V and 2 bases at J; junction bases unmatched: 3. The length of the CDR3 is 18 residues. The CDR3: CASSLGTSGGAAYNEQFF. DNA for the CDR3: TGTGCCAGCAGTTTAGGGACTAGCGGGGGGGCGGCCTACAATGAGCAGTTCTTC.

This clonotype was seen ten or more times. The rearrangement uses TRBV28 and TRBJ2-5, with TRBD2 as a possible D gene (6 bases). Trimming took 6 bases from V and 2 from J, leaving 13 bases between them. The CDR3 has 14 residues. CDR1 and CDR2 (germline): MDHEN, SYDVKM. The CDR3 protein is CASRGGREQETQYF. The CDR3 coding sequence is TGTGCCAGCAGAGGAGGCCGGGAGCAAGAGACCCAGTACTTC.

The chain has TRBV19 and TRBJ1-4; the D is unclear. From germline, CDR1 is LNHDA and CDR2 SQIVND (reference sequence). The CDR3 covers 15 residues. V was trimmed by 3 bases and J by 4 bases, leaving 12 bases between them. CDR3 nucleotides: TGTGCCAGTAGTATCCCCCGACGGATTAATGAAAAACTGTTTTTT. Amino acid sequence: CASSIPRRINEKLFF. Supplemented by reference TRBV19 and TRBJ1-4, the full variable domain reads DGGITQSPKYLFRKEGQNVTLSCEQNLNHDAMYWYRQDPGQGLRLIYYSQIVNDFQKGDIAEGYSVSREKKESFPLTVTSAQKNPTAFYLCASSIPRRINEKLFFGSGTQLSVL.

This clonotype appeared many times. CDR3 loop: CASSLTSGQGGLEQYF. CDR3 DNA: TGTGCCAGCAGTTTAACGTCGGGACAGGGGGGGCTCGAGCAGTACTTC. The chain links TRBV27 to TRBJ2-7; TRBD1 aligns across 11 bases. The CDR3 runs to 16 residues. The junction had 9 bases not matched to a gene; V was cut back by 2 bases and J by 6 bases. Germline values: CDR1 MNHEY, CDR2 SMNVEV (reference sequence).

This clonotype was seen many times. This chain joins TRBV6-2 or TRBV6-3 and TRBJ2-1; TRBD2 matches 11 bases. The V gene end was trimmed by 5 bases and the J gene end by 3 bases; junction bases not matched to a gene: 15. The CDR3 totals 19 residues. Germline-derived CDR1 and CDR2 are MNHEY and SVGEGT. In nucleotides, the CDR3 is TGTGCCAGCAGTCCCGAAGTCCCGGGACTAGCGGAGATCTACAATGAGCAGTTCTTC. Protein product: CASSPEVPGLAEIYNEQFF.

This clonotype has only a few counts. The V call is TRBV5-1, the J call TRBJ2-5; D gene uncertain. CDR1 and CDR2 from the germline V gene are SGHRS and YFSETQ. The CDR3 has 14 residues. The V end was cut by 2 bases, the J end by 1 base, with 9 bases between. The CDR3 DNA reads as TGCGCCAGCAGCTTCGGTCGGCGCCAAGAGACCCAGTACTTC. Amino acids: CASSFGRRQETQYF.

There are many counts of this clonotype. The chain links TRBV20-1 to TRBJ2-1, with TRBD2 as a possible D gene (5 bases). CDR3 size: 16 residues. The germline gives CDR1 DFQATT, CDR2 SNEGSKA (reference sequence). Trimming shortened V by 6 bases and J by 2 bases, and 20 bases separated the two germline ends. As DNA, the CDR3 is TGCAGTGCCACCCGACCGACGGGAAGTACCTACAATGAGCAGTTCTTC. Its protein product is CSATRPTGSTYNEQFF.

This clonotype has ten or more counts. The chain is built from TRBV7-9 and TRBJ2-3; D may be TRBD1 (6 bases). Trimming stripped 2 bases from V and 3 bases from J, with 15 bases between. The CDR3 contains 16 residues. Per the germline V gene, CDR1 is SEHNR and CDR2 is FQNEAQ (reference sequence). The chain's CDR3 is CASSLNTGSLTDTQYF. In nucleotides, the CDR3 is TGTGCCAGCAGCTTAAACACAGGGAGTCTGACAGATACGCAGTATTTT.

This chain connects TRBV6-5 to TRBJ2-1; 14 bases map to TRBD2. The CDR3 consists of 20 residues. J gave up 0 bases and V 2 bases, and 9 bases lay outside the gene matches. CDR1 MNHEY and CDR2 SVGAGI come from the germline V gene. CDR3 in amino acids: CASSYRGLAGAKSSYNEQFF. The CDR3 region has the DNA TGTGCCAGCAGTTACAGGGGACTAGCGGGGGCCAAGAGCTCCTACAATGAGCAGTTCTTC.

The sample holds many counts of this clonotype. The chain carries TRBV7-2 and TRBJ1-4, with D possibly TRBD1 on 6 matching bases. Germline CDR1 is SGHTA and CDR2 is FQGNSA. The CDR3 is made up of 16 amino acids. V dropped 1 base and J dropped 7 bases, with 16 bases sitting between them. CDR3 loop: CASSLGTRQGSEKLFF. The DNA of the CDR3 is TGTGCCAGCAGCTTAGGAACCAGGCAGGGGAGTGAAAAACTGTTTTTT.

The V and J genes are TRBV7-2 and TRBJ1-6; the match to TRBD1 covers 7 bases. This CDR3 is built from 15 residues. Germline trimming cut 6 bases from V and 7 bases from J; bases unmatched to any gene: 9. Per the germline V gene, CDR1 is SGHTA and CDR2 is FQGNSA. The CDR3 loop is CASSSNRGSNSPLHF. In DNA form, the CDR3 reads TGTGCCAGCAGTTCCAACAGGGGATCAAATTCACCCCTCCACTTT.

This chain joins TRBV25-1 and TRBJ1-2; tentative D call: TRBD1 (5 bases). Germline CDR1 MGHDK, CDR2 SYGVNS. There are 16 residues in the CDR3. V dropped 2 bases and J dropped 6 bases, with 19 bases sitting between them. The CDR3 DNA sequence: TGTGCCAGCAGTGAAAGTGGTGCGACAGTGATTAATGGCTACACCTTC. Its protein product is CASSESGATVINGYTF.

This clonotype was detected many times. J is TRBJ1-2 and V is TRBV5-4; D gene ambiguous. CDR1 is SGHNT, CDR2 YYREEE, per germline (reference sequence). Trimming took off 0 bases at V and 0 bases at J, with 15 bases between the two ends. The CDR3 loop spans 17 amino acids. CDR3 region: CASSLVFRETANYGYTF. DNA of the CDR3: TGTGCCAGCAGCTTGGTATTCCGGGAGACTGCTAACTATGGCTACACCTTC.